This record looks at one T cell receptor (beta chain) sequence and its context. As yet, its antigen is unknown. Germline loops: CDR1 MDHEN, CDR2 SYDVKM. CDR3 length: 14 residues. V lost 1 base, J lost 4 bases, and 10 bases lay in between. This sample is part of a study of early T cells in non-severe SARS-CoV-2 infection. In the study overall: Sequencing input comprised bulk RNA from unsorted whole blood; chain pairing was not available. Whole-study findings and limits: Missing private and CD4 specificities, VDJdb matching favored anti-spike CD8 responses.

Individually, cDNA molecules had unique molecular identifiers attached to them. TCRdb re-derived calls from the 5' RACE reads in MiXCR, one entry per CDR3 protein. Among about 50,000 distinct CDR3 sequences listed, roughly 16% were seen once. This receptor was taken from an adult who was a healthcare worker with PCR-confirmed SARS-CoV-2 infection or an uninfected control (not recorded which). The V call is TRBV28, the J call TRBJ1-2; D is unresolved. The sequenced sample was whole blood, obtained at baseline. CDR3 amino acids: CASSLFSGTYGYTF. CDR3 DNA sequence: TGTGCCAGCAGTTTATTTTCCGGAACCTATGGCTACACCTTC.